This paragraph reports one T cell receptor (beta chain). This record belongs to a study of cytomegalovirus exposure and HLA in healthy donors. Data came from immunoSEQ multiplex PCR; TCRdb stores just in-frame clones and leaves some out. The table lists about 74,000 clones, roughly 94% of them singletons. This receptor was taken from a woman under 30 in good health and CMV-seropositive. Sequencing input: PBMCs.

This CDR3 reads CASSPIWGTSTDTQYF. The CDR3 nucleotides are TGTGCCAGCAGTCCAATTTGGGGCACATCCACAGATACGCAGTATTTT. V is TRBV5-4 and J is TRBJ2-3, with TRBD1 as a possible D gene (5 bases). V was cut by 5 bases and J by 2 bases, with 18 bases left in between. Germline assignment: CDR1 SGHNT and CDR2 YYREEE (reference sequence). This CDR3 comprises 16 residues.